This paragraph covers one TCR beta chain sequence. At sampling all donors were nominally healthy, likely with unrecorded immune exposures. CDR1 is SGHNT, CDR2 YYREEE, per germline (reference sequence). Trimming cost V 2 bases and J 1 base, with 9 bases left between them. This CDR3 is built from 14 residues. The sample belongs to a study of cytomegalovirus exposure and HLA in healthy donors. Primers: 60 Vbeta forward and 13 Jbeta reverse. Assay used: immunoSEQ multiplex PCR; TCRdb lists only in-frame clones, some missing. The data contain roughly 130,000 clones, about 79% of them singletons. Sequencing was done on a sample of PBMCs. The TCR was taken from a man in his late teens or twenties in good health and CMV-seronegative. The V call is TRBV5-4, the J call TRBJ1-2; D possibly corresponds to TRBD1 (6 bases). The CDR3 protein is CASSFGQFNYGYTF. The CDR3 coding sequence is TGTGCCAGCAGCTTCGGACAGTTTAACTATGGCTACACCTTC.